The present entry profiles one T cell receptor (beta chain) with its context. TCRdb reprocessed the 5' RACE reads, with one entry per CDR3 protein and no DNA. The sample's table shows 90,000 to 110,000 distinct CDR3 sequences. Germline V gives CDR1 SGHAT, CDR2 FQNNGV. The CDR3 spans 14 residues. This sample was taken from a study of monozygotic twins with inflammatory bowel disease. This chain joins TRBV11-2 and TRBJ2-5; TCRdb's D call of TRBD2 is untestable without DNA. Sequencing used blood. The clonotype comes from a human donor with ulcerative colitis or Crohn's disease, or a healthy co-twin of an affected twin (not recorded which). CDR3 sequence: CASSPPSGRETQYF.